Reported below is one T cell receptor beta chain. The sample is drawn from a study of blood T cell repertoires in COVID-19. The method was immunoSEQ multiplex PCR; TCRdb's version includes in-frame clones alone and lacks a portion of them. The sample gives approximately 180,000 clones, approximately 73% of which show up once; around 16% is in the top ten. This CDR3 spans 14 amino acids. V lost 4 bases and J lost 5, with 11 bases in between. Germline CDR1 and CDR2: LGHDT and YNNKEL (reference sequence). The source of this sequence is a woman aged 45-65 years with acute COVID-19. The sample comprised PBMCs or T cells enriched from blood (not recorded which). The chain has TRBV3-1 (or the pseudogene TRBV3-2) and TRBJ1-4; perhaps TRBD1 as D (5 bases). CDR3 protein: CASSLMAGNEKLFF. DNA of the CDR3: TGTGCCAGCAGCCTGATGGCAGGGAATGAAAAACTGTTTTTT.